Below, one TCR beta chain is given with its context. The antigen remains undetermined. Method: immunoSEQ multiplex PCR; TCRdb's copy keeps in-frame clones and lacks some. Of approximately 180,000 clones in the sample, around nine tenths were seen once. This specimen belongs to a study of T cell responses to AZD1222 COVID-19 vaccine. General study results and limits: Baseline testing showed seropositivity in only a handful of AZD1222 recipients. Among the donors, most were white British and more were female, and clonal diversity was possibly underestimated. Targets within unmutated variant regions were reportedly found for nearly half of spike-specific TCRs. Regions 160-218 and 743-854 dominated among vaccine-associated CD4 TCRs spanning spike.

In germline, CDR1 is SGHVS, CDR2 FNYEAQ. Trimming shortened V by 5 bases and J by 7 bases, and 13 bases separated the two germline ends. The CDR3 sequence is 13 residues long. The chain joins TRBV7-6 to TRBJ2-3, with D possibly matching TRBD2 (5 bases). This sample comprised peripheral blood, obtained on day 0 of AZD1222 vaccination. The sequence derives from an adult in good health. CDR3 region: CASSPGISNTQYF. CDR3 nucleotide sequence: TGTGCCAGCAGCCCCGGGATCTCTAATACGCAGTATTTT. The full variable domain, with the rest looked up from reference TRBV7-6 and TRBJ2-3, is GAGVSQSPRYKVTKRGQDVALRCDPISGHVSLYWYRQALGQGPEFLTYFNYEAQQDKSGLPNDRFSAERPEGSISTLTIQRTEQRDSAMYRCASSPGISNTQYFGPGTRLTVL.